The 30 T cell receptor beta chains in this list originate from one sample, sequenced in a study of blood T cell repertoires in COVID-19. Libraries were prepared by immunoSEQ multiplex PCR; TCRdb keeps only in-frame clonotypes and omits some of them. The sample consists of some 120,000 clones, around nine tenths of them appearing once. Sequenced material: peripheral blood. Receptors were obtained from a human donor with acute or convalescent COVID-19. The donor label of this sample is uncertain.

The chain joins TRBV7-2 to TRBJ1-2; D ambiguous. The CDR3 sequence is 14 residues long. CDR1 is SGHTA, CDR2 FQGNSA, per germline. V lost 1 base and J lost 2, with 8 bases in between. The DNA for the CDR3 is TGTGCCAGCAGCTTAGTGCAGTCCAACTATGGCTACACCTTC. Translation: CASSLVQSNYGYTF.

This chain uses TRBV6-5 with TRBJ2-2, with D tentatively TRBD1 (5 bases). V gave up 6 bases and J gave up 0 bases, with 8 bases separating them. Germline assignment: CDR1 MNHEY and CDR2 SVGAGI. The CDR3 runs to 14 residues. The CDR3 region has the DNA TGTGCCAGCAGACGACAGACGAACACCGGGGAGCTGTTTTTT. Protein: CASRRQTNTGELFF.

J is TRBJ1-1 and V is TRBV6-2 or TRBV6-3; D remains unclear. The CDR3 extends over 17 amino acids. CDR1 and CDR2 from the germline V gene are MNHEY and SVGEGT. V was shortened by 0 bases and J by 3 bases, with 17 bases between the two germline ends. The CDR3 nucleotides read TGTGCCAGCAGTTACTCACCGACCTGGGAGAAGGACACTGAAGCTTTCTTT. Its translation: CASSYSPTWEKDTEAFF.

The CDR3 sequence is CSVGEASGNTIYF. The CDR3 bases are TGCAGCGTAGGTGAGGCCTCTGGAAACACCATATATTTT. This chain connects TRBV29-1 to TRBJ1-3; D remains unclear. CDR3 size: 13 residues. Looked up from germline, CDR1 is SQVTM and CDR2 is ANQGSEA. V was clipped by 6 bases and J by 0 bases, with 9 bases between them.

The chain's CDR3 is CASSPGQEYSNQPQHF. For the CDR3, the DNA is TGCGCCAGCAGCCCCGGACAGGAGTATAGCAATCAGCCCCAGCATTTT. The gene calls are TRBV4-3 and TRBJ1-5, with TRBD1 matching 7 bases. Per germline, CDR1 LGHNA and CDR2 YSLEER. This CDR3 is 16 amino acids long. The V segment lost 4 bases and the J segment 0 bases; nucleotides outside the gene matches: 6.

This sequence joins TRBV5-1 and TRBJ2-2; TRBD1 is a possible D gene (6 bases). V gave up 0 bases and J gave up 6 bases, with 12 bases separating them. This CDR3 is built from 15 residues. The germline gives CDR1 SGHRS, CDR2 YFSETQ. CDR3 coding DNA: TGCGCCAGCAGCTTGGCCCTAGGGGGATCCGGGGAGCTGTTTTTT. Encoded protein: CASSLALGGSGELFF.

The CDR3, as DNA: TGTGCCAGCGCCATACCGGGACTCATATGGAATGGCTACACCTTC. Protein sequence: CASAIPGLIWNGYTF. V usage is TRBV28 and J usage is TRBJ1-2; D possibly corresponds to TRBD1 (5 bases). There are 15 residues in the CDR3. V was cut by 8 bases and J by 6 bases, with 22 bases left in between. The germline CDR1 and CDR2 sequences are MDHEN and SYDVKM.

The gene calls are TRBV13 and TRBJ2-6, with D unresolved. This CDR3 region has 13 residues. Germline loops: CDR1 PRHDT, CDR2 FYEKMQ (reference sequence). The V end lost 6 bases, the J end lost 4 bases, and 7 bases lay between the germline ends. In nucleotides, the CDR3 is TGTGCCAGCAGGTCTCGGGGGGCCAACGTCCTGACTTTC. Translated, it gives CASRSRGANVLTF.

This clone was recorded only once. The chain employs TRBV7-2 and TRBJ2-1; D might be TRBD2 (6 bases). Germline-derived CDR1 and CDR2 are SGHTA and FQGNSA. The CDR3 has 14 amino acids. V dropped 4 bases and J dropped 5 bases, with 12 bases sitting between them. DNA of the CDR3: TGTGCCAGCAGCTCCCGACTAGTGAACAATGAGCAGTTCTTC. Its protein is CASSSRLVNNEQFF.

The chain uses TRBV27 and TRBJ1-4; the D gene is possibly TRBD1 (6 bases). Trimming cost V 1 base and J 4 bases, with 16 bases left between them. The CDR3 covers 17 residues. Germline CDR1 is MNHEY and CDR2 is SMNVEV (reference sequence). The CDR3 nucleotides are TGTGCCAGCAGTTTATGGGGGGGGGCAAATGGTAATGAAAAACTGTTTTTT. Its translation: CASSLWGGANGNEKLFF.

This chain's CDR3 is CASSYDRTSGRTSTDTQYF. The DNA for the CDR3 is TGTGCCAGCAGCTACGACAGGACTAGCGGGAGGACCAGCACAGATACGCAGTATTTT. The chain joins TRBV2 to TRBJ2-3, with 14 bases lining up with TRBD2. The CDR3 has 19 residues. Germline V gene sequence: CDR1 SNHLY, CDR2 FYNNEI. Trimming removed 6 bases from V and 0 bases from J; junction bases left unmatched: 11.

The rearrangement joins TRBV7-8 to TRBJ2-7; 8 positions agree with TRBD1. Looked up from germline, CDR1 is SGHVS and CDR2 is FQNEAQ. The junction had 5 bases not matched to a gene; V was cut back by 5 bases and J by 2 bases. The CDR3 has 14 amino acids. The CDR3 DNA sequence: TGTGCCAGCAGCACGGACAGGGCGGCCTACGAGCAGTACTTC. It encodes CASSTDRAAYEQYF.

The chain joins TRBV12-3 or TRBV12-4 to TRBJ1-1; possible D gene TRBD1, 6 bases. The CDR3 loop spans 13 amino acids. Trimming removed 6 bases at V and 3 bases at J, with 11 bases between. CDR3 DNA: TGTGCCAGCAGGCCCCCAGGGGACACTGAAGCTTTCTTT. Amino acids: CASRPPGDTEAFF.

The chain joins TRBV6-5 to TRBJ2-1; no clear D. The CDR3 contains 13 residues. V was shortened by 5 bases and J by 12 bases, with 17 bases between the two germline ends. Per germline, CDR1 MNHEY and CDR2 SVGAGI. CDR3 DNA: TGTGCCAGCAGTCCAAAGACACCCTTGGGGCAGTTCTTC. Translated, it gives CASSPKTPLGQFF.

The chain couples TRBV7-9 to TRBJ2-3, with D unclear. The CDR3 totals 12 residues. In germline, CDR1 is SEHNR, CDR2 FQNEAQ (reference sequence). The germline V and J ends were trimmed by 0 bases and 6 bases, with 4 bases remaining between them. The DNA of the CDR3 is TGTGCCAGCAGCTTAGCCTTGGATACGCAGTATTTT. It encodes CASSLALDTQYF.

The chain has TRBV29-1 and TRBJ2-6; 7 bases fit TRBD1. CDR1 and CDR2 (germline): SQVTM, ANQGSEA. V lost 8 bases, J lost 4 bases, and 5 bases stayed unmatched. The CDR3 consists of 13 residues. Written as DNA, the CDR3 is TGCAGCACTACAGGGGACGGGGCCAACGTCCTGACTTTC. The encoded protein is CSTTGDGANVLTF. Based on the CDR3 plus reference TRBV29-1 and TRBJ2-6, the full variable domain is SAVISQKPSRDICQRGTSLTIQCQVDSQVTMMFWYRQQPGQSLTLIATANQGSEATYESGFVIDKFPISRPNLTFSTLTVSNMSPEDSSIYLCSTTGDGANVLTFGAGSRLTVL.

The V gene is TRBV14, the J gene TRBJ2-7; D is possibly TRBD2 (6 bases). Deletions cut 5 bases from V and 2 bases from J, with 16 bases between. The CDR3 spans 15 residues. Germline CDR1 SGHDN, CDR2 FVKESK. CDR3 residues: CASSNVGREPYEQYF. CDR3 bases: TGTGCCAGCAGCAACGTAGGGCGGGAACCCTACGAGCAGTACTTC.

V is TRBV2 and J is TRBJ1-1; TRBD1 aligns across 9 bases. Trimming took 4 bases from V and 4 from J; bases not matched to a gene: 10. Germline V gene data show CDR1 as SNHLY and CDR2 as FYNNEI. The length of the CDR3 is 16 residues. The CDR3 region is CASSGVPETGGTEAFF. Written as DNA, the CDR3 is TGTGCCAGCAGTGGTGTCCCCGAGACAGGGGGCACTGAAGCTTTCTTT. The full variable domain, with the rest looked up from reference TRBV2 and TRBJ1-1, is EPEVTQTPSHQVTQMGQEVILRCVPISNHLYFYWYRQILGQKVEFLVSFYNNEISEKSEIFDDQFSVERPDGSNFTLKIRSTKLEDSAMYFCASSGVPETGGTEAFFGQGTRLTVV.

This clone was recorded only once. The chain uses TRBV3-1 (or the pseudogene TRBV3-2) and TRBJ1-3, with D maybe TRBD1 (6 bases). V gave up 1 base and J gave up 4 bases, with 14 bases separating them. Germline loops: CDR1 LGHDT, CDR2 YNNKEL (reference sequence). The CDR3 sequence is 16 residues long. This CDR3 reads CASSQVSQGNGNTIYF. CDR3 nucleotide sequence: TGTGCCAGCAGCCAAGTTTCTCAGGGGAACGGAAACACCATATATTTT.

This clone was seen only once. This sequence joins TRBV3-1 (or the pseudogene TRBV3-2) and TRBJ2-7, with TRBD2 matching 8 bases. V was clipped by 4 bases and J by 6 bases; unmatched bases: 11. Looked up from germline, CDR1 is LGHDT and CDR2 is YNNKEL (reference sequence). CDR3 length: 15 residues. The CDR3 loop is CASSPLGLGLSEQYF. DNA of the CDR3: TGTGCCAGCAGCCCTTTGGGACTAGGTCTAAGCGAGCAGTACTTC.

The chain uses TRBV12-3 or TRBV12-4 and TRBJ1-2; D call uncertain. The CDR3 runs 13 residues. V lost 6 bases, J lost 4 bases, and 12 bases lay in between. CDR3 nucleotide sequence: TGTGCCAGCAGCCCGGACGCGGGCTATGGCTACACCTTC. It codes for CASSPDAGYGYTF.

The gene calls are TRBV30 and TRBJ1-2, with TRBD1 identical over 8 bases. Germline trimming cut 2 bases from V and 8 bases from J; bases unmatched to any gene: 10. The length of the CDR3 is 14 residues. Germline V lookup: CDR1 GTSNPN, CDR2 SVGIG (reference sequence). CDR3 protein: CAWSPQTGALGYTF. The CDR3 bases are TGTGCCTGGAGTCCACAGACAGGGGCTTTAGGCTACACCTTC.

The rearrangement links TRBV5-1 to TRBJ1-1; no clear D. The CDR3 is 13 residues long. V lost 4 bases and J lost 4, with 11 bases in between. Germline lookup yields CDR1 SGHRS and CDR2 YFSETQ. CDR3 loop: CASSPTGFTEAFF. As DNA, the CDR3 is TGCGCCAGCAGCCCAACCGGGTTCACTGAAGCTTTCTTT.

The V gene is TRBV9, the J gene TRBJ1-1; D remains ambiguous. The CDR3 length is 18 residues. From germline, CDR1 is SGDLS and CDR2 YYNGEE. The germline V and J ends were trimmed by 3 bases and 2 bases, with 23 bases remaining between them. This CDR3 is CASSDSVGRELSNTEAFF. The CDR3, as DNA: TGTGCCAGCAGCGACTCCGTGGGGAGGGAATTAAGTAACACTGAAGCTTTCTTT.

This chain links TRBV7-6 with TRBJ2-1; TRBD1 matches at 8 bases. Unmatched junction bases numbered 10, after V lost 5 bases and J lost 4 bases. The length of the CDR3 is 16 residues. CDR1 and CDR2 from the germline V gene are SGHVS and FNYEAQ. The CDR3 loop reads CASSQTQGAIYNEQFF. CDR3 in DNA: TGTGCCAGCAGCCAAACTCAGGGGGCGATTTACAATGAGCAGTTCTTC. Variable domain in full (rest from reference TRBV7-6 and TRBJ2-1): GAGVSQSPRYKVTKRGQDVALRCDPISGHVSLYWYRQALGQGPEFLTYFNYEAQQDKSGLPNDRFSAERPEGSISTLTIQRTEQRDSAMYRCASSQTQGAIYNEQFFGPGTRLTVL.

This rearrangement joins TRBV9 to TRBJ2-1, with 10 bases aligning to TRBD2. The CDR3 consists of 16 residues. Germline V lookup: CDR1 SGDLS, CDR2 YYNGEE. Unmatched junction bases numbered 5, after V lost 3 bases and J lost 2 bases. Here the CDR3 reads CASSASLAGAYNEQFF. The CDR3 DNA sequence: TGTGCCAGCAGCGCTTCGCTAGCGGGAGCCTACAATGAGCAGTTCTTC.

The rearrangement links TRBV3-1 (or the pseudogene TRBV3-2) to TRBJ2-7; TRBD1 agrees at 9 bases. After removal of 8 bases from V and 7 bases from J, the junction contained 15 bases not matched to a gene. The CDR3 length is 15 residues. The V gene's germline CDR1 is LGHDT and CDR2 YNNKEL (reference sequence). The CDR3, as DNA: TGTGCCAGCCAACAGGGGGCTTGGGTCTATGGGGAGCAGTACTTC. Translation: CASQQGAWVYGEQYF.

This chain links TRBV4-3 with TRBJ2-3; 7 bases map to TRBD1. This CDR3 contains 17 residues. Unmatched junction bases numbered 7, after V lost 1 base and J lost 0 bases. Per the germline V gene, CDR1 is LGHNA and CDR2 is YSLEER. CDR3 residues: CASSQGITGVSTDTQYF. CDR3 DNA sequence: TGCGCCAGCAGCCAAGGTATTACAGGGGTCAGCACAGATACGCAGTATTTT.

This clone was counted once. CDR3 sequence (DNA): TGTGCCAGCAGCCCCAAAGGGGCTAGCGGCCACTATACCGGGGAGCTGTTTTTT. This encodes CASSPKGASGHYTGELFF. The chain couples TRBV11-3 to TRBJ2-2; 7 bases fit TRBD2. V was clipped by 5 bases and J by 5 bases; unmatched bases: 17. Germline V gene data show CDR1 as SGHNT and CDR2 as YENEEA. The CDR3 length is 18 residues.

The chain combines TRBV6-2 or TRBV6-3 with TRBJ2-5; D is possibly TRBD2 (5 bases). V lost 5 bases and J lost 4, with 11 bases in between. The CDR3 has 13 residues. Germline CDR1 and CDR2: MNHEY and SVGEGT. The CDR3 protein is CASSAPGRETQYF. The CDR3 DNA reads as TGTGCCAGCAGTGCCCCGGGGAGAGAGACCCAGTACTTC.